The rows below give T cell receptor beta chains drawn from one sample of a study of a mutant IDH1 vaccine in newly diagnosed glioma. The table came from immunoSEQ multiplex PCR; TCRdb's copy has only in-frame clones and leaves some out. The data show about 40,000 clones, less than 90% seen once. For these receptors, no antigen is known. Sequences were derived from PBMCs, sampled from a glioma patient whose treatment included an IDH1 peptide vaccine. The receptors come from a man between 40 and 49 years old with glioma. Both conserved end residues are part of each CDR3. The D gene is left open where the match is weak. For some rows the clone size is stated as once, few or many, or as a class when expanded; others skip it.

-	TRBV10-3	TRBJ1-5	-	CAISEEDGIGPQHF	TGTGCCATCAGTGAGGAAGACGGGATAGGGCCCCAGCATTTT
-	TRBV5-6	TRBJ2-5	few	CASSLQETQYF	TGTGCCAGCAGCCTCCAGGAGACCCAGTACTTC
-	TRBV7-2	TRBJ2-7	-	CASSDGYEQYF	TGTGCCAGCAGCGACGGCTACGAGCAGTACTTC
-	TRBV27	TRBJ2-2	-	CASSQGTGELFF	TGTGCCAGCAGCCAGGGCACCGGGGAGCTGTTTTTT
-	TRBV7-9	TRBJ1-1	-	CASSLQGPTEAFF	TGTGCCAGCAGCTTGCAGGGGCCAACTGAAGCTTTCTTT
-	TRBV29-1	TRBJ1-4	-	CSGRGVNEKLFF	TGCAGCGGCCGGGGGGTTAATGAAAAACTGTTTTTT
TRBD2	TRBV18	TRBJ2-5	-	CASSLGTSGTRGETQYF	TGTGCCAGCTCCCTGGGGACTAGCGGGACGAGGGGAGAGACCCAGTACTTC
-	TRBV5-1	TRBJ2-5	-	CASSLVAGTQETQYF	TGCGCCAGCAGCTTGGTTGCGGGTACCCAAGAGACCCAGTACTTC
TRBD1	TRBV18	TRBJ2-7	once	CASSPIRDRGREQYF	TGTGCCAGCTCACCAATCCGGGACAGGGGGCGGGAGCAGTACTTC
TRBD2	TRBV7-8	TRBJ2-7	-	CASSSNKALAGSYEQYF	TGTGCCAGCAGCTCAAATAAAGCACTAGCGGGATCCTACGAGCAGTACTTC
TRBD2	TRBV28	TRBJ2-2	-	CASRNTLAGGFTGELFF	TGTGCCAGCAGAAACACCCTAGCGGGAGGGTTCACCGGGGAGCTGTTTTTT
-	TRBV7-8	TRBJ2-2	once	CASSLVGTGSGAGELFF	TGTGCCAGCAGCTTAGTTGGGACCGGGAGTGGAGCCGGGGAGCTGTTTTTT
TRBD2	TRBV4-1	TRBJ2-5	once	CASSQDPNLAGGQETQYF	TGCGCCAGCAGCCAAGACCCGAATTTGGCGGGAGGGCAGGAGACCCAGTACTTC
-	TRBV11-2	TRBJ1-2	-	CASRTNRRPGYTF	TGTGCCAGCAGGACCAACAGGAGACCTGGCTACACCTTC
-	TRBV2	TRBJ1-2	-	CASSEALGTGYGYTF	TGTGCCAGCAGTGAAGCGCTCGGGACTGGCTATGGCTACACCTTC
-	TRBV27	TRBJ2-2	-	CASKGRPGELFF	TGTGCCAGCAAGGGACGGCCCGGGGAGCTGTTTTTT
-	TRBV15	TRBJ2-5	-	CATSRDSAETQYF	TGTGCCACCAGCAGAGATAGCGCAGAGACCCAGTACTTC
TRBD1	TRBV7-9	TRBJ2-4	-	CASSLAPDRKNIQYF	TGTGCCAGCAGCTTAGCGCCGGACAGGAAAAACATTCAGTACTTC
TRBD2	TRBV18	TRBJ2-7	few	CASSPPAGAAYEQYF	TGTGCCAGCTCACCACCGGCGGGAGCCGCCTACGAGCAGTACTTC
-	TRBV7-3	TRBJ1-2	once	CASSLTGSDGYTF	TGTGCCAGCAGCTTAACAGGGTCGGATGGCTACACCTTC
TRBD1	TRBV18	TRBJ1-1	-	CASSLTGIQNTEAFF	TGTGCCAGCTCCCTGACAGGGATCCAGAACACTGAAGCTTTCTTT
-	TRBV13	TRBJ2-4	-	CASSLRLGQRNIQYF	TGTGCCAGCAGCCTCCGGTTGGGGCAGAGAAACATTCAGTACTTC
-	TRBV7-2	TRBJ2-7	-	CASSLGGPLSYEQYF	TGTGCCAGCAGCTTAGGTGGACCGCTCTCCTACGAGCAGTACTTC
-	TRBV6-4	TRBJ2-3	-	CASSGQRGDTQYF	TGTGCCAGCAGTGGACAGAGGGGAGATACGCAGTATTTT
-	TRBV5-1	TRBJ2-6	-	CASSFRFGANVLTF	TGCGCCAGCAGCTTTAGGTTTGGGGCCAACGTCCTGACTTTC
-	TRBV7-2	TRBJ1-5	-	CASSLGGGSGEPQHF	TGTGCCAGCAGCTTGGGGGGCGGGAGCGGAGAGCCCCAGCATTTT
-	TRBV5-1	TRBJ1-3	-	CASSLQQGAGNTIYF	TGCGCCAGCAGTTTACAGCAGGGTGCTGGAAACACCATATATTTT
-	TRBV10-3	TRBJ1-5	-	CAISASELNQPQHF	TGTGCCATCAGTGCATCAGAACTCAATCAGCCCCAGCATTTT
-	TRBV11-3	TRBJ2-3	-	CASSPGLGDTQYF	TGTGCCAGCAGCCCAGGGCTTGGAGATACGCAGTATTTT
-	TRBV20-1	TRBJ2-7	-	CSAGGIWEQYF	TGCAGTGCAGGAGGGATCTGGGAGCAGTACTTC
TRBD1	TRBV19	TRBJ1-1	-	CASSSRDRIMNTEAFF	TGTGCCAGTAGTAGCCGGGACAGGATAATGAACACTGAAGCTTTCTTT
TRBD2	TRBV6-5	TRBJ2-1	-	CASTAGLAGQFF	TGTGCCAGCACTGCCGGACTAGCGGGGCAGTTCTTC
-	TRBV19	TRBJ2-4	-	CASSRTGRGNIQYF	TGTGCCAGTTCCCGGACAGGGAGGGGAAACATTCAGTACTTC
TRBD1	TRBV18	TRBJ1-2	-	CASSPGQGAAYTF	TGTGCCAGCTCACCCGGACAGGGGGCTGCCTACACCTTC
-	TRBV19	TRBJ2-5	-	CASSIAGYKTFGETQYF	TGTGCCAGTAGTATAGCCGGGTACAAGACTTTCGGAGAGACCCAGTACTTC
TRBD2	TRBV4-3	TRBJ2-1	-	CASSQVYAGGNNEQFF	TGCGCCAGCAGCCAAGTTTATGCGGGGGGGAACAATGAGCAGTTCTTC
TRBD1	TRBV13	TRBJ2-3	-	CASSFRQGGTDTQYF	TGTGCCAGCAGCTTTAGACAGGGGGGCACAGATACGCAGTATTTT
TRBD1	TRBV19	TRBJ2-2	-	CASYPGQTNTGELFF	TGTGCCAGTTATCCGGGACAGACTAACACCGGGGAGCTGTTTTTT
-	TRBV5-1	TRBJ2-2	-	CASSSDGNTGELFF	TGCGCCAGCAGCTCGGACGGGAACACCGGGGAGCTGTTTTTT
-	TRBV5-6	TRBJ2-3	-	CASTLGDLLGTDTQYF	TGTGCCAGCACCTTGGGCGACCTTCTGGGCACAGATACGCAGTATTTT
-	TRBV19	TRBJ1-1	-	CASSTGGSVGEAFF	TGTGCCAGTAGTACCGGGGGTTCTGTAGGTGAAGCTTTCTTT
-	TRBV7-8	TRBJ2-1	-	CASSSNRGTPNEQFF	TGTGCCAGCAGCTCAAATCGGGGGACTCCCAATGAGCAGTTCTTC
-	TRBV7-9	TRBJ2-3	-	CASSLKSTGADTQYF	TGTGCCAGCAGCTTAAAGAGTACGGGAGCGGATACGCAGTATTTT
-	TRBV7-8	TRBJ1-1	-	CASSLTRDTEAFF	TGTGCCAGCAGCTTAACGAGGGACACTGAAGCTTTCTTT
-	TRBV19	TRBJ1-2	-	CASNHIRQSYGYTF	TGTGCCAGTAACCACATAAGACAGAGCTATGGCTACACCTTC
TRBD1	TRBV7-9	TRBJ2-1	-	CASSPTGGASADQRHEQFF	TGTGCCAGCAGCCCGACAGGGGGCGCGTCGGCGGACCAGCGGCATGAGCAGTTCTTC
TRBD1	TRBV7-3	TRBJ2-4	few	CASSPAPDRAIQYF	TGTGCCAGCAGCCCGGCCCCGGACAGGGCCATTCAGTACTTC
-	TRBV29-1	TRBJ2-3	-	CSVGNGGPNTQYF	TGCAGCGTTGGGAATGGAGGGCCGAATACGCAGTATTTT
-	TRBV11-2	TRBJ2-5	-	CASSLSNRVGETQYF	TGTGCCAGCAGCTTAAGCAACAGGGTTGGAGAGACCCAGTACTTC
-	TRBV20-1	TRBJ2-5	-	CSARDLVSPYF	TGCAGTGCTAGAGATTTGGTATCCCCTTACTTC
TRBD1	TRBV9	TRBJ2-7	-	CASSVGAGTGSYEQYF	TGTGCCAGCAGCGTAGGAGCGGGGACAGGGTCCTACGAGCAGTACTTC
TRBD1	TRBV2	TRBJ1-5	once	CASRDRTGYSNQPQHF	TGTGCCAGCAGGGATCGGACAGGCTATAGCAATCAGCCCCAGCATTTT
-	TRBV27	TRBJ2-7	-	CASSLSVVGQARVSYEQYF	TGTGCCAGCAGTTTATCGGTGGTGGGGCAGGCGCGTGTGTCCTACGAGCAGTACTTC
TRBD2	TRBV9	TRBJ2-1	-	CASSVVSSGSEEQFF	TGTGCCAGCAGCGTAGTGTCTAGCGGGAGCGAAGAGCAGTTCTTC
TRBD1	TRBV19	TRBJ2-5	once	CASSYGTAPWETQYF	TGTGCCAGTAGTTACGGGACAGCTCCATGGGAGACCCAGTACTTC
-	TRBV4-2	TRBJ2-1	once	CASSQEAVYNEQFF	TGTGCCAGCAGCCAAGAAGCGGTTTACAATGAGCAGTTCTTC
-	TRBV5-4	TRBJ2-7	-	CASSRPGAVGQYF	TGTGCCAGCAGCCGACCGGGGGCGGTTGGGCAGTACTTC
-	TRBV9	TRBJ2-5	-	CASSVAGTGQETQYF	TGTGCCAGCAGCGTCGCCGGGACGGGCCAAGAGACCCAGTACTTC